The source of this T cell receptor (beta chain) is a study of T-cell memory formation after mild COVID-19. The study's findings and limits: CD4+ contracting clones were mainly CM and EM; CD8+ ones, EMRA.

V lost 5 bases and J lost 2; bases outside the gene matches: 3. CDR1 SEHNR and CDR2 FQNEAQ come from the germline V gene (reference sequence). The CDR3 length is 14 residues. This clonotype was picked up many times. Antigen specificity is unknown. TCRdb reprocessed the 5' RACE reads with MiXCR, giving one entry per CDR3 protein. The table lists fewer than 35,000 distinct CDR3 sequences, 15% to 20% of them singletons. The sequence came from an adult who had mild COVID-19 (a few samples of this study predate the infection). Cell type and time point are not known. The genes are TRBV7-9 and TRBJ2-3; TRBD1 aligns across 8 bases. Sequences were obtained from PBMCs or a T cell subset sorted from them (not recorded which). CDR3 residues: CASSQGAHTDTQYF. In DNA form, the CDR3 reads TGTGCCAGCAGCCAGGGGGCGCACACAGATACGCAGTATTTT.